This TCR beta chain was profiled in a study of shared clonotypes between healthy human individuals. General study results and limits: Rarefaction demonstrated incomplete sorted-subset sequencing despite large depth. Roughly 5% was the fraction of naive CD4 clonotypes found shared across a few donors.

Trimming removed 1 base from V and 2 bases from J, with 15 bases in between. Germline V gene lookup returns CDR1 MNHEY and CDR2 SMNVEV (reference sequence). There are 18 residues in the CDR3. Sequenced by immunoSEQ multiplex PCR; TCRdb stores in-frame clones only, minus some. Of millions of clones in the sample, 90% to 95% were seen once. As for this clone: Its antigen is still unknown.

This clonotype originated in a man younger than 35 in good health. Sample: naive CD4+ T cells sorted from blood. Subset specified: CD45RA+ positively selected. The V and J genes are TRBV27 and TRBJ2-6; D gene ambiguous. The CDR3 coding sequence is TGTGCCAGCAGTTTATATCCGGTTTATACGCCTGGGGCCAACGTCCTGACTTTC. Translated: CASSLYPVYTPGANVLTF.